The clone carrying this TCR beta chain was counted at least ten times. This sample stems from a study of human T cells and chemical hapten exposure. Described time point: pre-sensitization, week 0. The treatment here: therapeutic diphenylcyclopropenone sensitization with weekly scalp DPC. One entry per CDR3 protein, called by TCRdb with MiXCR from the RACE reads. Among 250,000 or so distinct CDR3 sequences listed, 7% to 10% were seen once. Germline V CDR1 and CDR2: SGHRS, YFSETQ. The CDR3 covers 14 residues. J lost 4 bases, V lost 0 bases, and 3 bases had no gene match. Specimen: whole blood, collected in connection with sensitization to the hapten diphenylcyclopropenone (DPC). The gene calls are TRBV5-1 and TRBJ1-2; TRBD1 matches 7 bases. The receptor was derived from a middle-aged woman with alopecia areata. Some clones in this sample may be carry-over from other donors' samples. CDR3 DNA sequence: TGCGCCAGCAGCTTGGCCGGGACAGCCTATGGCTACACCTTC. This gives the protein CASSLAGTAYGYTF.